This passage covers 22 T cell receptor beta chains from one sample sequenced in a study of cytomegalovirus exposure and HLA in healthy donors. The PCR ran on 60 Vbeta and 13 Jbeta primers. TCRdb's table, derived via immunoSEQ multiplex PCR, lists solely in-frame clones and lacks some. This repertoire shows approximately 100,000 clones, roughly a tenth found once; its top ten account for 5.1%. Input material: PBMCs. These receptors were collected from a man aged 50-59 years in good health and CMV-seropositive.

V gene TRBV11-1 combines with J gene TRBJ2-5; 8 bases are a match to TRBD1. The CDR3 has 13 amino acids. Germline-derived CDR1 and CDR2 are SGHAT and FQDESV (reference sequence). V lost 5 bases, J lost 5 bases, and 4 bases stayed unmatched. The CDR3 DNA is TGTGCCAGCAGCCTAGGACAGGGCGAGACCCAGTACTTC. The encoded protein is CASSLGQGETQYF.

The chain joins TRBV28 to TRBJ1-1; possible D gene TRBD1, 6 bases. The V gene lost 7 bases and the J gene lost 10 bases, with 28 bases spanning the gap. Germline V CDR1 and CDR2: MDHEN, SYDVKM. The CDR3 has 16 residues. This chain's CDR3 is CASKPAGAGALVGAFF. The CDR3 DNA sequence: TGTGCCAGCAAACCAGCAGGGGCAGGGGCCCTCGTGGGAGCTTTCTTT.

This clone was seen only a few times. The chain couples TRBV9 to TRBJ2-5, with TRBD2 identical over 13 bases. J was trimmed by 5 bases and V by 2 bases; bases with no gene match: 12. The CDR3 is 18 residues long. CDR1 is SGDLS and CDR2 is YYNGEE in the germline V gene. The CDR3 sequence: CASSVGLAGEGWAETQYF. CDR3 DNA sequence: TGTGCCAGCAGCGTCGGACTAGCGGGAGAAGGATGGGCGGAGACCCAGTACTTC.

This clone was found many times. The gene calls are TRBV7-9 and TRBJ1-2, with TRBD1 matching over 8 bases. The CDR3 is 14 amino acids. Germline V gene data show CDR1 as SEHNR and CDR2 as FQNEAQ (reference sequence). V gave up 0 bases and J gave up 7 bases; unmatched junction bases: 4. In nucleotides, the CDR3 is TGTGCCAGCAGCTTAGCTGGGACAGGCTCTGGCTACACCTTC. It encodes CASSLAGTGSGYTF.

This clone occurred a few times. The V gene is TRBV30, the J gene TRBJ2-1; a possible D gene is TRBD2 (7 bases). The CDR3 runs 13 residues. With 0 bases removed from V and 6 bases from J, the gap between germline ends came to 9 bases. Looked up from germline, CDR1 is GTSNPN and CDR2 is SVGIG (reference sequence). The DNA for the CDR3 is TGTGCCTGGAGTGTAGGGGGGGGCAATGAGCAGTTCTTC. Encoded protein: CAWSVGGGNEQFF. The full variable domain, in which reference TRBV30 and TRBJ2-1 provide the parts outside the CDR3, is SQTIHQWPATLVQPVGSPLSLECTVEGTSNPNLYWYRQAAGRGLQLLFYSVGIGQISSEVPQNLSASRPQDRQFILSSKKLLLSDSGFYLCAWSVGGGNEQFFGPGTRLTVL.

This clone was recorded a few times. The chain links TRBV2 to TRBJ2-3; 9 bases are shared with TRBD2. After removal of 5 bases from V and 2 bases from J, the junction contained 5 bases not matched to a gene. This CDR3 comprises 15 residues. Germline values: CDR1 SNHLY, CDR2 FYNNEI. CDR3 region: CASSSGLASTDTQYF. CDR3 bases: TGTGCCAGCAGTTCCGGACTAGCGTCCACAGATACGCAGTATTTT.

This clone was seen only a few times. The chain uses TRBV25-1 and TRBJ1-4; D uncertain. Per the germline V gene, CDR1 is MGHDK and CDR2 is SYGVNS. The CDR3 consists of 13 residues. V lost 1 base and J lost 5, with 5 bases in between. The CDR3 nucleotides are TGTGCCAGCAGTGAATGGCAGAATGAAAAACTGTTTTTT. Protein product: CASSEWQNEKLFF.

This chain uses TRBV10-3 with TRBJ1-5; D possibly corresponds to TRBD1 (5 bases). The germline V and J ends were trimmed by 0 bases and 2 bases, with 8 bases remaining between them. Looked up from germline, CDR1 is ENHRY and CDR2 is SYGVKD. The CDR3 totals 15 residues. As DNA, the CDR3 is TGTGCCATCAGTGAGTCGGGGGGTGGCAATCAGCCCCAGCATTTT. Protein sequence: CAISESGGGNQPQHF.

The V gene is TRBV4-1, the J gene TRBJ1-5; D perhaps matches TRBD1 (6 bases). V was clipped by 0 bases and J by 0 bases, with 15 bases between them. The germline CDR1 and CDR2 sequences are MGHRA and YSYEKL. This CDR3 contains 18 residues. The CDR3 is CASSQDPPGAYSNQPQHF. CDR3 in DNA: TGCGCCAGCAGCCAAGATCCGCCAGGGGCTTATAGCAATCAGCCCCAGCATTTT.

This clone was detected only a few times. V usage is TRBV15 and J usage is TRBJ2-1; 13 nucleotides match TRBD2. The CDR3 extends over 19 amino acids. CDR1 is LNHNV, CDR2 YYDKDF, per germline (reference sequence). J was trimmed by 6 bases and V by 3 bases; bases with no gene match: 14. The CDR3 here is CATSSRDLGLAGSRNEQFF. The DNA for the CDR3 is TGTGCCACCAGCAGCCGGGACCTGGGACTAGCGGGATCTCGCAATGAGCAGTTCTTC.

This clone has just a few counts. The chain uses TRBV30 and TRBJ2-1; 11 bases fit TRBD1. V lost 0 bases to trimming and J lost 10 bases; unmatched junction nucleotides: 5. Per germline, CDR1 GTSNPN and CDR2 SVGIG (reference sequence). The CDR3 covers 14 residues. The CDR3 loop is CAWSVGQGAEEQFF. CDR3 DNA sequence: TGTGCCTGGAGTGTAGGACAGGGGGCTGAGGAGCAGTTCTTC. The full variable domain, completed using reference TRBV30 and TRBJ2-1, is SQTIHQWPATLVQPVGSPLSLECTVEGTSNPNLYWYRQAAGRGLQLLFYSVGIGQISSEVPQNLSASRPQDRQFILSSKKLLLSDSGFYLCAWSVGQGAEEQFFGPGTRLTVL.

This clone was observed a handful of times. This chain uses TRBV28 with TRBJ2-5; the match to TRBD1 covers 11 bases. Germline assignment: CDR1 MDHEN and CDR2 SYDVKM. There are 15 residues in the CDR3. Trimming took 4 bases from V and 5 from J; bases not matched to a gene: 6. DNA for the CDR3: TGTGCCAGCAGTTGGGGGACAGGGGGAGCGGAGACCCAGTACTTC. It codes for CASSWGTGGAETQYF.

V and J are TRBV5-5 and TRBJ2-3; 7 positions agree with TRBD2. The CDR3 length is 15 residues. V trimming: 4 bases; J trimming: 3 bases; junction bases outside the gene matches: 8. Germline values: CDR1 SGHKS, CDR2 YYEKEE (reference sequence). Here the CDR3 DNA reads TGTGCCAGCAGCAAAGCGGGAACAAAGACAGATACGCAGTATTTT. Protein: CASSKAGTKTDTQYF. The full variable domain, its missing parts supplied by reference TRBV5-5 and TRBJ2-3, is DAGVTQSPTHLIKTRGQQVTLRCSPISGHKSVSWYQQVLGQGPQFIFQYYEKEERGRGNFPDRFSARQFPNYSSELNVNALLLGDSALYLCASSKAGTKTDTQYFGPGTRLTVL.

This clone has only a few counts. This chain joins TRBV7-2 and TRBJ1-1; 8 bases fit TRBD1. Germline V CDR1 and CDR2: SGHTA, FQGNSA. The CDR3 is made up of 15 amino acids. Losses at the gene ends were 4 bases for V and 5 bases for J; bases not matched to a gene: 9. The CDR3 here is CASSSNRQGRTEAFF. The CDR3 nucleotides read TGTGCCAGCAGCTCGAATAGACAGGGGCGGACTGAAGCTTTCTTT.

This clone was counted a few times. CDR3: CASSEGTSLFTDTQYF. The CDR3 DNA reads as TGTGCCAGCAGTGAAGGGACTAGTTTATTCACAGATACGCAGTATTTT. The gene calls are TRBV2 and TRBJ2-3; TRBD2 matches 7 bases. This CDR3 has 16 residues. The ends lost 1 base at V and 2 bases at J; junction bases unmatched: 6. Germline V gene data show CDR1 as SNHLY and CDR2 as FYNNEI. Variable domain in full (rest from reference TRBV2 and TRBJ2-3): EPEVTQTPSHQVTQMGQEVILRCVPISNHLYFYWYRQILGQKVEFLVSFYNNEISEKSEIFDDQFSVERPDGSNFTLKIRSTKLEDSAMYFCASSEGTSLFTDTQYFGPGTRLTVL.

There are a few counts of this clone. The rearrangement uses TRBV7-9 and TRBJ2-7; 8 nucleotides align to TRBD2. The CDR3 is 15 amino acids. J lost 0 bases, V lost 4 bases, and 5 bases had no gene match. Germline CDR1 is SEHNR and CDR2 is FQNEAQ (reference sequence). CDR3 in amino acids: CASSSERELSYEQYF. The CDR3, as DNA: TGTGCCAGCAGCTCCGAGCGGGAGCTCTCCTACGAGCAGTACTTC.

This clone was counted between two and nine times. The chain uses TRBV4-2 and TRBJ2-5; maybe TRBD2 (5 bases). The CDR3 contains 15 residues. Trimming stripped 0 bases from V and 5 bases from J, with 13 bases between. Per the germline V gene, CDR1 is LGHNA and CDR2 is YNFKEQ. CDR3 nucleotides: TGTGCCAGCAGCCAAGACCCGGCACCGGGGGAGACCCAGTACTTC. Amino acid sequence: CASSQDPAPGETQYF.

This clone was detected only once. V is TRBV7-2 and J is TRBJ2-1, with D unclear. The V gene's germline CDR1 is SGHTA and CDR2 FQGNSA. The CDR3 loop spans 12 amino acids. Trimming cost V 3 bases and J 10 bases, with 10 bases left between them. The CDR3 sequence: CASSLSRKEQFF. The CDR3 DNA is TGTGCCAGCAGCTTGTCGCGGAAGGAGCAGTTCTTC. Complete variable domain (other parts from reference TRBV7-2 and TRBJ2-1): GAGVSQSPSNKVTEKGKDVELRCDPISGHTALYWYRQSLGQGLEFLIYFQGNSAPDKSGLPSDRFSAERTGGSVSTLTIQRTQQEDSAVYLCASSLSRKEQFFGPGTRLTVL.

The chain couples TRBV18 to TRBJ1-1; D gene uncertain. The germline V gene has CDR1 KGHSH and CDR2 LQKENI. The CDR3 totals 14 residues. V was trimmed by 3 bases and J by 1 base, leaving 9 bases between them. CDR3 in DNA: TGTGCCAGCTCACCCTACTACTCGAACACTGAAGCTTTCTTT. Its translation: CASSPYYSNTEAFF.

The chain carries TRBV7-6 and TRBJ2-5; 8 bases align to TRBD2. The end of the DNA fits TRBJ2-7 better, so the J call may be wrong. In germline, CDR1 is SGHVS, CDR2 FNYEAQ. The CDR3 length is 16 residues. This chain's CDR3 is CASSTIAGTRINEQYF. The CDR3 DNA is TGTGCCAGCAGCACGATTGCCGGGACTAGAATAAACGAGCAGTACTTC.

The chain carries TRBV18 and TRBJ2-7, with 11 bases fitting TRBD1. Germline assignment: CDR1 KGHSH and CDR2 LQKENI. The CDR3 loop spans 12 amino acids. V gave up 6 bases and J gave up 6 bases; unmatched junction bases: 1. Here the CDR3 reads CASSGTGGEQYF. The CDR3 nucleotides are TGTGCCAGCTCCGGGACAGGGGGCGAGCAGTACTTC.

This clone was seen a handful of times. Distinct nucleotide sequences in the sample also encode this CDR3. CDR3 protein: CASSLGQGGEKLFF. In nucleotides, the CDR3 is TGTGCCAGCAGCTTAGGACAGGGCGGTGAAAAACTGTTTTTT. The V and J genes are TRBV7-9 and TRBJ1-4, with 7 bases fitting TRBD1. Trimming cost V 1 base and J 7 bases; bases outside gene matches: 3. CDR3 size: 14 residues. The germline gives CDR1 SEHNR, CDR2 FQNEAQ (reference sequence).